This entry describes one T cell receptor (beta chain). The specificity of this receptor is unknown. Qualities for individual bases were not recorded, and no much larger clone is one base off. This entry is derived from a study of T cell repertoires in cytomegalovirus infection (dated by TCRdb to between 2018 and 2021). Notes on the research overall: The HLA type of each donor mattered for the analysis, because public TCR beta signatures pointed to carriage of CMV infection along with the matching HLA type.

Per the germline V gene, SGHVS is the CDR1 and FNYEAQ is the CDR2. The CDR3 measures 16 amino acids from cysteine to phenylalanine. Only the CDR3 part of the read is kept: 48 bases, read in frame from the first base. V ends up 5 bases short and J 7 bases short, with an unmatched junction base count of 13. The sample was run on an Illumina HiSeq 1500. TCRdb reworked the public reads: Q25 trimming with fastp, MiXCR clone assembly, productive beta chains retained. Each entry merges the rows of one CDR3 protein and shows their most common DNA and genes. This sample holds 70,000 to 75,000 distinct CDR3 sequences; 4% were observed only once. Around 22% of the sample is in the top ten clones. Points the paper makes about the study in general: The ex vivo response was dominated by HLA-C-restricted CMV-specific TCR beta clonotypes, and the single most frequent clonotype in two of eight donors was supplied by these HLA-C-restricted clonotypes. In both this cohort and an independent cohort of 352 donors, the cumulative frequency of public TCR beta family members distinguished carriers of CMV infection plus the relevant HLA type.

The material sequenced was PBMCs. The clonotype was recovered from a human donor in good health (CMV status not recorded). Some clones in this sample may be carry-over from other donors' samples. Recombination linked TRBV7-6 to TRBJ1-2; the junction holds 10 bases that match TRBD1. Here the CDR3 is given as CASSPRSRDRGGGYTF. In nucleotide form, the sequence is TGTGCCAGCAGCCCTCGGTCCCGGGACAGGGGTGGTGGCTACACCTTC.